A single sample gave rise to the 2 T cell receptor beta chains below, sequenced in a study of early T cells in non-severe SARS-CoV-2 infection. A single record per CDR3 protein comes from TCRdb applying MiXCR to the 5' RACE reads. Of about 55,000 distinct CDR3 sequences in the sample, about 6.1% were seen once. Sequencing was performed on whole blood, taken at baseline. These receptors came from an adult who was a healthcare worker with PCR-confirmed SARS-CoV-2 infection or an uninfected control (not recorded which).

The table lists this clonotype with a few counts. In DNA, the CDR3 is TGTGCCAGCAGCCCGACAGGGATACGTGGCTACACCTTC. Its protein product is CASSPTGIRGYTF. The chain combines TRBV7-2 with TRBJ1-2; 7 bases agree with TRBD1. Germline CDR1 and CDR2: SGHTA and FQGNSA. After removal of 5 bases from V and 7 bases from J, the junction contained 7 bases not matched to a gene. This CDR3 spans 13 amino acids.

As concerns this clonotype: Compared with germline, one end of the junction differs, possibly owing to a read error. V is TRBV7-2 and J is TRBJ2-7; D unresolved. The germline CDR1 and CDR2 sequences are SGHTA and FQGNSA. The CDR3 spans 11 residues. CDR3 loop: CANSLIYEQYF. For the CDR3, the DNA is TGTGCCAACAGCTTGATCTACGAGCAGTACTTC.